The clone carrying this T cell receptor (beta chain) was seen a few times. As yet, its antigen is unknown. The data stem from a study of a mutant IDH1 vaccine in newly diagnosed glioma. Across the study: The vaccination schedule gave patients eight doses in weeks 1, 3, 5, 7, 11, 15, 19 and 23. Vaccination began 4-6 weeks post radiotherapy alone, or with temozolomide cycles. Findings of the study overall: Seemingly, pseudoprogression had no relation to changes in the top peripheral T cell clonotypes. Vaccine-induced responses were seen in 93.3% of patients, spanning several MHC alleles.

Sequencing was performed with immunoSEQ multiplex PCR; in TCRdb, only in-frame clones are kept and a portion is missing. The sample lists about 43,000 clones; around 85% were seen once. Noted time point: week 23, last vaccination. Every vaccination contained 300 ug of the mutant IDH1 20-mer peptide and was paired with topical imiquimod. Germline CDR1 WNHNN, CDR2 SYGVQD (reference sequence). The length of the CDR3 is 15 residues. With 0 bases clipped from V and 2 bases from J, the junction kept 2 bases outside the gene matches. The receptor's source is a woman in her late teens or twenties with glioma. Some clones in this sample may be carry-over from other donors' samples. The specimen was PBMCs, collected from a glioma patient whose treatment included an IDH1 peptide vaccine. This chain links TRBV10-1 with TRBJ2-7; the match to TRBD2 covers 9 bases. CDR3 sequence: CASSESGLATYEQYF. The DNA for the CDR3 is TGCGCCAGCAGTGAGTCGGGACTAGCCACCTACGAGCAGTACTTC.